This TCR beta chain derives from a study of T cell responses to AZD1222 COVID-19 vaccine. Study overall: Some second doses came at about 4 weeks and others at about 12 weeks; these were pooled. Whole-study findings and limits: Donors, mostly white British, included more females; clonal diversity was possibly underestimated.

As for this clone: Antigen unknown.

V was clipped by 2 bases and J by 4 bases; unmatched bases: 4. This CDR3 region has 14 residues. The germline CDR1 and CDR2 sequences are ENHRY and SYGVKD. Sequencing used immunoSEQ multiplex PCR; TCRdb keeps in-frame clones, though not all of them. The sample has 180,000 or so clones, 94% seen once. The sequence was obtained from an adult in good health. The chain uses TRBV10-3 and TRBJ2-5; 7 bases line up with TRBD2. The sequencing here drew on peripheral blood, taken on day 0 of AZD1222 vaccination. The CDR3 spells CAISEGPGGETQYF. CDR3 bases: TGTGCCATCAGTGAGGGCCCGGGGGGAGAGACCCAGTACTTC.